These T cell receptor beta chains were read from a single sample in a study of T-cell reconstitution after alpha-beta-depleted transplantation in children. MiXCR was run by TCRdb on the PCR reads, yielding one entry per CDR3 protein. The profile covers approximately 300,000 distinct CDR3 sequences, with roughly a tenth appearing a single time and less than 8% taken by the ten largest. Sequenced here: PBMCs, sampled before TCRalphabeta/CD19-depleted stem cell transplant. Receptors were obtained from a boy in the first two years of life with acute myeloid leukemia, due to receive a stem cell transplant. Both conserved end residues are part of each CDR3.

TRBV4-3 | CASSPLWGTGAQETQYF
TRBV5-1 | CASSLSRGGSGELFF
TRBV20-1 | CSARGIGGGHYEQYF
TRBV11-2 | CASRPDRNYGYTF
TRBV29-1 | CSVGESQYF
TRBV10-3 | CAINPTSGSNQETQYF
TRBV7-2 | CASSSTGGAYNEQFF
TRBV6-5 | CASSYPYTGELFF
TRBV11-3 | CASSLRPGQADSGANVLTF
TRBV7-9 | CASTPTDTQYF
TRBV7-6 | CASSAPGQGSGNTIYF
TRBV12-3/TRBV12-4 | CASSLAVAGGGTGELFF
TRBV10-3 | CAISEGPWNYGYTF
TRBV7-9 | CATWGGIISYNEQFF
TRBV5-1 | CASWLAGNTDTQYF
TRBV5-1 | CASSLVTGAYEQYF
TRBV3-1 | CASSQVGRQNTEAFF
TRBV7-3 | CASSSLGTGNTGELFF
TRBV5-1 | CASSYGQWRSSYNEQFF
TRBV11-2 | CASSLLKGSETQYF
TRBV6-1 | CASTPTTKETQYF
TRBV12-3/TRBV12-4 | CASSLGGKNTEAFF
TRBV18 | CASYRTGTGELFF
TRBV13 | CASSSWTGREQYF
TRBV6-2/TRBV6-3 | CASSLPGLMFTEAFF
TRBV5-6 | CASSSLQGPVLEYEQYF
TRBV18 | CASSPRVSPYEQYF
TRBV28 | CASNKMNTEAFF
TRBV7-8 | CASSYRTSGSSYNEQFF
TRBV7-9 | CASSWLDSNIQYF
TRBV20-1 | CRGGYGYTF
TRBV28 | CASSLTQANYEQYF
TRBV5-1 | CASSLATSGALVEQFF
TRBV7-9 | CASSLSTSADTQYF
TRBV14 | CASSHLGGTGNSPLHF
TRBV24-1 | CATSDARLYQETQYF
TRBV5-5 | CASSLPSGGLDTQYF
TRBV27 | CASSPRDRAYDQYF
TRBV12-3/TRBV12-4 | CASSFRWDYEQYF
TRBV7-2 | CASSPRTALYYGYTF
TRBV4-1 | CASSQGQGLQTQFF
TRBV4-1 | CASSQTSGPYNEQFF
TRBV5-1 | CASSSPLAGSYEQYF
TRBV7-2 | CASSPTALNEQFF
TRBV11-1 | CASSLGTGEGEQFF
TRBV12-3/TRBV12-4 | CASSLGGTHNEQFF
TRBV28 | CASSLWGAFGNQPQHF
TRBV6-5 | CASSYSREGWTDTQYF
TRBV7-8 | CASSGGGSSGANVLTF
TRBV11-2 | CASSLDFRQGVGPDTQYF
TRBV9 | CASSVSTIGGGLLTDTQYF
TRBV5-1 | CASSLASGFSYEQYF
TRBV18 | CASSPQGLETQYF
TRBV20-1 | CSARLGLFSSYEQYF
TRBV4-2 | CARGPGPFYSGYTF
TRBV7-9 | CAQKAQYF
TRBV7-9 | CASSDRDSGYEQYF